Below, 3 T cell receptor beta chains from the same sample are listed, as sequenced in a study of molecular identifiers for immune sequencing clone quantification. TCRdb re-called the PCR reads with MiXCR, one entry per CDR3 protein. The sample has hundreds of thousands of distinct CDR3 sequences, roughly 25% seen once; the top ten hold 0.78%. Sample: naive CD8+ T cells from blood, with Jurkat cell RNA spiked in. Noted subset: FACS-sorted CD8+CD4-CCR7+CD45RA+ naive T cells. The receptor set was obtained from a human donor in good health. Some libraries in this study had Jurkat cell RNA spiked in.

Turning to this clonotype: A much more abundant neighbour one base away suggests this may be a read error. J is TRBJ1-1 and V is TRBV7-2; D unresolved. CDR1 SGHTA and CDR2 FQGNSA come from the germline V gene. V gave up 10 bases and J gave up 8 bases, with 11 bases separating them. CDR3 length: 10 amino acids. The DNA for the CDR3 is TGTGCCATAACCGAAGCGGAAGCTTTCTTT. Translation: CAITEAEAFF. The entire variable domain, with the rest obtained from reference TRBV7-2 and TRBJ1-1, is as follows: GAGVSQSPSNKVTEKGKDVELRCDPISGHTALYWYRQSLGQGLEFLIYFQGNSAPDKSGLPSDRFSAERTGGSVSTLTIQRTQQEDSAVYLCAITEAEAFFGQGTRLTVV.

The chain carries TRBV29-1 and TRBJ2-1; D is perhaps TRBD2 (6 bases). CDR1 is SQVTM, CDR2 ANQGSEA, per germline. V lost 4 bases and J 6 bases, leaving 16 bases between the germline ends. The CDR3 sequence is 14 residues long. The CDR3 spells CSVGRAGSPNEQFF. CDR3 bases: TGCAGCGTTGGGCGGGCGGGGTCGCCCAATGAGCAGTTCTTC.

At least ten counts were recorded for this clonotype. This sequence joins TRBV10-2 and TRBJ1-5, with TRBD1 as a possible D gene (5 bases). V shed 8 bases and J shed 0 bases, with 11 bases lying between them. The CDR3 totals 14 residues. Germline V lookup: CDR1 WSHSY, CDR2 SAAADI. The CDR3 region is CASRGDYSNQPQHF. CDR3 DNA: TGCGCCAGCCGGGGGGACTATAGCAATCAGCCCCAGCATTTT.